This T cell receptor (beta chain) was recorded in a study of T-cell reconstitution after alpha-beta-depleted transplantation in children. Study-wide points: Surviving recipient T cells and thymic progenitors accounted for the high day-60 TCRbeta diversity observed in some patients. Several hundred graft clones that had expanded were reportedly the source of alpha-beta T cells about two months after transplant. Newly made T cells mostly supplied T-cell counts and diversity one year after transplant.

CDR1 is MGHRA, CDR2 YSYEKL, per germline. V lost 0 bases and J lost 7; bases outside the gene matches: 3. CDR3 length: 15 amino acids. On this clonotype itself: No antigen is known for it.

Molecular barcoding with unique molecular identifiers was used for the TCRbeta library. From the PCR reads, TCRdb called clonotypes with MiXCR, one entry per CDR3 protein. This table holds hundreds of thousands of distinct CDR3 sequences, roughly 16% found once. This receptor was obtained from a male patient under 18 who had a stem cell transplant for acute lymphoblastic leukemia, so the T cells may come from the graft donor. The specimen comprised PBMCs, mostly from graft donor cells, sampled 360 days after TCRalphabeta/CD19-depleted stem cell transplant. This rearrangement joins TRBV4-1 to TRBJ2-3; 11 nucleotides line up with TRBD2. CDR3 bases: TGCGCCAGCAGCCAAGATTCGACTAGCGGGAATACGCAGTATTTT. It translates to CASSQDSTSGNTQYF.